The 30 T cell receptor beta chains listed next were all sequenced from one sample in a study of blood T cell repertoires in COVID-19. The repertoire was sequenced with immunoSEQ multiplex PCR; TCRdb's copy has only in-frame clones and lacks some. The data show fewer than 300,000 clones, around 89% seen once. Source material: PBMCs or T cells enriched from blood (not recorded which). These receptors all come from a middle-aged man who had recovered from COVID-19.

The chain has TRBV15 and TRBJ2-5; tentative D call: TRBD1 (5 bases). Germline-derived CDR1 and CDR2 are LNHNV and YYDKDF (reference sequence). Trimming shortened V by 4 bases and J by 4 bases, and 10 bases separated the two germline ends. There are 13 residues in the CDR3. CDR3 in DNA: TGTGCCACCAGCATCCAGGGTCCAGAGACCCAGTACTTC. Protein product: CATSIQGPETQYF.

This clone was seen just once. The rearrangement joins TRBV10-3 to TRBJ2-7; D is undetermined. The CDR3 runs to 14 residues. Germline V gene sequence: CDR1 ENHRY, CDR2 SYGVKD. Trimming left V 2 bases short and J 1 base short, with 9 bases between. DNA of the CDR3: TGTGCCATCAGTGAGAGTGCAGGTTCCTACGAGCAGTACTTC. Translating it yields CAISESAGSYEQYF.

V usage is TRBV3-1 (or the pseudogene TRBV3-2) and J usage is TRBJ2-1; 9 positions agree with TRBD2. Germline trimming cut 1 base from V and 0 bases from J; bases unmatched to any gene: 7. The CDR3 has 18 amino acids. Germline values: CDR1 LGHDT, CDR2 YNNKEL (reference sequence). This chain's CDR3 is CASSQVAGDSSSYNEQFF. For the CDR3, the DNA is TGTGCCAGCAGCCAAGTAGCGGGGGATTCGAGCTCCTACAATGAGCAGTTCTTC.

CDR3 DNA: TGTGCCATTATAGGGGAGGGAGAGGGGTCGACTGAAGCTTTCTTT. Residues: CAIIGEGEGSTEAFF. The V gene is TRBV6-4, the J gene TRBJ1-1; a weak D match, TRBD1 (5 bases). This CDR3 has 15 residues. With 10 bases removed from V and 5 bases from J, the gap between germline ends came to 23 bases. CDR1 MRHNA and CDR2 SNTAGT come from the germline V gene.

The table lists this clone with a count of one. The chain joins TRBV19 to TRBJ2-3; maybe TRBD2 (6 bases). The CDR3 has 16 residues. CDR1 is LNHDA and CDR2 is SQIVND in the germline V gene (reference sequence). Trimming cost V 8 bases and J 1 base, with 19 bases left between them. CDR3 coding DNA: TGTGCCAGTTCGGTTCGTGGGCGGGGTCGCACAGATACGCAGTATTTT. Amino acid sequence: CASSVRGRGRTDTQYF. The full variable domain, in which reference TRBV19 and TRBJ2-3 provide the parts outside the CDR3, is DGGITQSPKYLFRKEGQNVTLSCEQNLNHDAMYWYRQDPGQGLRLIYYSQIVNDFQKGDIAEGYSVSREKKESFPLTVTSAQKNPTAFYLCASSVRGRGRTDTQYFGPGTRLTVL.

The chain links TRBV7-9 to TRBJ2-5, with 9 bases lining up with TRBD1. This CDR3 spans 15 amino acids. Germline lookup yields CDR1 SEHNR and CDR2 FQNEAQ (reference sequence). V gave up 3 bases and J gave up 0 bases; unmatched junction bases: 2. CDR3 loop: CASSFDRGYQETQYF. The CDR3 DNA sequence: TGTGCCAGCAGCTTCGACAGGGGGTACCAAGAGACCCAGTACTTC.

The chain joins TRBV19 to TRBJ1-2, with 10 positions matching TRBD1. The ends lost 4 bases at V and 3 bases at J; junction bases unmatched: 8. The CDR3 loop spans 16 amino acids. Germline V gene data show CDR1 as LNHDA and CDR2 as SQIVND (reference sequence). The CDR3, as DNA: TGTGCCAGTAGTACCGATTTGACAGGGGGCGACTATGGCTACACCTTC. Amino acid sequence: CASSTDLTGGDYGYTF.

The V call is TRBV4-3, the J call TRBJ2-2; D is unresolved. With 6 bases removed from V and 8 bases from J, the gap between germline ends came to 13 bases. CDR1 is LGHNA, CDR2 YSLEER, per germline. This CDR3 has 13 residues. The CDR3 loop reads CASRRSTDGELFF. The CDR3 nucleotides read TGCGCCAGCAGACGGTCAACAGATGGGGAGCTGTTTTTT.

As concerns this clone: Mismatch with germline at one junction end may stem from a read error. The CDR3 protein is CASSPPGLGYGQYF. The CDR3 coding sequence is TGTGCCAGTAGCCCCCCGGGACTAGGGTACGGGCAGTACTTC. The chain combines TRBV19 with TRBJ2-7; 8 bases agree with TRBD2. This CDR3 has 14 residues. The germline V gene has CDR1 LNHDA and CDR2 SQIVND (reference sequence).

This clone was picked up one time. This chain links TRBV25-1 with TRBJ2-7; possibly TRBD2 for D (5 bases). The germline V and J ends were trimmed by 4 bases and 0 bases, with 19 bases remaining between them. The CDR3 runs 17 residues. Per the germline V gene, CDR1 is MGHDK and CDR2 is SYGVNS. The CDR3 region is CASSGALTGISSYEQYF. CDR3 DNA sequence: TGTGCCAGCAGTGGAGCTCTTACGGGAATTAGCTCCTACGAGCAGTACTTC.

The CDR3 sequence is CASSLNSPRTGGGYGYTF. The CDR3 nucleotides read TGTGCCAGCAGCTTAAATTCGCCCCGGACAGGGGGCGGGTATGGCTACACCTTC. The V and J genes are TRBV7-2 and TRBJ1-2; 11 bases map to TRBD1. Germline V gene sequence: CDR1 SGHTA, CDR2 FQGNSA. This CDR3 is built from 18 residues. Unmatched junction bases numbered 13, after V lost 2 bases and J lost 5 bases.

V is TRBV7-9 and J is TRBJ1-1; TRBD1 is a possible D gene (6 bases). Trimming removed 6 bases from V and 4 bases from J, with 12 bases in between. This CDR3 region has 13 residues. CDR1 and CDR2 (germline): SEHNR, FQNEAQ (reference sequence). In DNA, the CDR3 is TGTGCCAGCAGAGGGGGGGTTCCCACTGAAGCTTTCTTT. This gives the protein CASRGGVPTEAFF.

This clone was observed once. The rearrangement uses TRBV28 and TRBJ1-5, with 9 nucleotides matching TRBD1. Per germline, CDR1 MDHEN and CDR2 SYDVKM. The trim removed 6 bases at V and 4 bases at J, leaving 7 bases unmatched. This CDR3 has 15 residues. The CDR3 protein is CASRGGTGYNQPQHF. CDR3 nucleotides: TGTGCCAGCAGAGGAGGGACAGGGTATAATCAGCCCCAGCATTTT.

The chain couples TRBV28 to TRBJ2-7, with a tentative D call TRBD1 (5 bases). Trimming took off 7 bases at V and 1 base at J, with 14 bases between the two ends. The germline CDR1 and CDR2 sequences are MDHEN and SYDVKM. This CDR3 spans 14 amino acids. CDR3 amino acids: CASNTLRASYEQYF. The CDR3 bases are TGTGCCAGCAACACCCTCAGGGCGTCCTACGAGCAGTACTTC.

The CDR3 nucleotides read TGTGCCAGTAGTACCACAGGGGGCCCTTTGACTGAAGCTTTCTTT. Translation gives CASSTTGGPLTEAFF. V gene TRBV19 combines with J gene TRBJ1-1; 9 positions agree with TRBD1. CDR1 LNHDA and CDR2 SQIVND come from the germline V gene (reference sequence). The CDR3 extends over 15 amino acids. The junction had 8 bases not matched to a gene; V was cut back by 4 bases and J by 5 bases.

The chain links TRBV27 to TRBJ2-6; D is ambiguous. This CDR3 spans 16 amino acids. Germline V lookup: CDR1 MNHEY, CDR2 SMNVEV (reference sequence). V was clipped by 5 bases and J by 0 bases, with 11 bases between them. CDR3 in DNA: TGTGCCAGCAGTCCTGAACAGTTCTCTGGGGCCAACGTCCTGACTTTC. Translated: CASSPEQFSGANVLTF.

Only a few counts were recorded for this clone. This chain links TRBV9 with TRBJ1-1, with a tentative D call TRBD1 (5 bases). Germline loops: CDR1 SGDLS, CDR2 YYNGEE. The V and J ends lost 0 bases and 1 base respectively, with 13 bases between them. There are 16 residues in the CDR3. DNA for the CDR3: TGTGCCAGCAGCGTAGTGTCGTGGAGGGGGAACACTGAAGCTTTCTTT. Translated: CASSVVSWRGNTEAFF.

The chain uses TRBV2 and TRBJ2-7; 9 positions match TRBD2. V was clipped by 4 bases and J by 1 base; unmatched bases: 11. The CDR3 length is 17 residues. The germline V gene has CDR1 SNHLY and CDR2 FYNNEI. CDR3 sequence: CASSGASGVFGSYEQYF. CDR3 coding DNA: TGTGCCAGCAGTGGGGCTAGCGGGGTGTTCGGGTCCTACGAGCAGTACTTC.

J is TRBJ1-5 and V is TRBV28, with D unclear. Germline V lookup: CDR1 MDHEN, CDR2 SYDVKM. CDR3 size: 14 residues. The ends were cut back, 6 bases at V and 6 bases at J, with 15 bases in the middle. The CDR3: CASSRRTGIQPQHF. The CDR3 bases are TGTGCCAGCAGCCGAAGGACGGGGATTCAGCCCCAGCATTTT.

In DNA, the CDR3 is TGTGCCAGCAGCGCTCAGACGAGGAGCTCTGGAAACACCATATATTTT. Translation gives CASSAQTRSSGNTIYF. The chain links TRBV9 to TRBJ1-3; D gene unclear. Germline CDR1 reads SGDLS; CDR2 reads YYNGEE. This CDR3 spans 16 amino acids. Trimming pared 3 bases from V and 0 bases from J, leaving 13 bases between.

CDR3 sequence: CASRDLAGGRHEQFF. The DNA for the CDR3 is TGTGCCAGCAGGGACCTAGCGGGGGGGAGGCATGAGCAGTTCTTC. This chain joins TRBV2 and TRBJ2-1; 12 bases map to TRBD2. This CDR3 is built from 15 residues. J was trimmed by 8 bases and V by 6 bases; bases with no gene match: 8. Per germline, CDR1 SNHLY and CDR2 FYNNEI.

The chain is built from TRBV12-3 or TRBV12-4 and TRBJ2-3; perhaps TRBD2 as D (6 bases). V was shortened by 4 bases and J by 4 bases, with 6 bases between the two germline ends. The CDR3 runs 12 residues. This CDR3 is CASSWGADTQYF. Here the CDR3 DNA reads TGTGCCAGCAGTTGGGGGGCAGATACGCAGTATTTT.

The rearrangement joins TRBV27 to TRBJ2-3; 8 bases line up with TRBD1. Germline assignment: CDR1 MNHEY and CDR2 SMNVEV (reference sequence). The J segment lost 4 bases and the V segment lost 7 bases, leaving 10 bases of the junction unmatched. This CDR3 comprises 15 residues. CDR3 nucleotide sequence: TGTGCCAGCACCCAAAGCAGGGGGCGGTCAGATACGCAGTATTTT. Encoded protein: CASTQSRGRSDTQYF.

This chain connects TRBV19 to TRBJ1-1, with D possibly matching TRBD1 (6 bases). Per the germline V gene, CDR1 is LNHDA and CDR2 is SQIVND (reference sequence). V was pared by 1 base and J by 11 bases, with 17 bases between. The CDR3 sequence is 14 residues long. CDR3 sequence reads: CASSIAGGPEPAFF. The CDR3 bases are TGTGCCAGTAGTATAGCGGGGGGCCCTGAACCGGCTTTCTTT.

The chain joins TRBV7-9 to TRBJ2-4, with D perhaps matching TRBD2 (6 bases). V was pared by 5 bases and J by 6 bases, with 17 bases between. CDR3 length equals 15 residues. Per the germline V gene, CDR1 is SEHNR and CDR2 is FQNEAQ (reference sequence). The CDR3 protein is CASSPTGGLGNIQYF. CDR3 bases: TGTGCCAGCAGCCCGACTGGGGGGTTGGGAAACATTCAGTACTTC.

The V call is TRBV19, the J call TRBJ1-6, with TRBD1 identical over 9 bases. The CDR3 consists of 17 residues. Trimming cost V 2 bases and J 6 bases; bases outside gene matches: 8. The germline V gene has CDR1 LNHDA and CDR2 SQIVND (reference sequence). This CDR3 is CASSIQGQGYSNSPLHF. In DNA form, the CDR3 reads TGTGCCAGTAGTATACAGGGACAGGGATATTCTAATTCACCCCTCCACTTT.

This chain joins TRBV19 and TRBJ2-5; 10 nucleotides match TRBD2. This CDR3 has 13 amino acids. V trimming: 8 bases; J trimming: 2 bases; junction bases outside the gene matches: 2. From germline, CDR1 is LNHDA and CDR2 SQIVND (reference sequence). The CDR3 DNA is TGTGCCAGTCGACTAGCGGGTCAAGAGACCCAGTACTTC. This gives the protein CASRLAGQETQYF.

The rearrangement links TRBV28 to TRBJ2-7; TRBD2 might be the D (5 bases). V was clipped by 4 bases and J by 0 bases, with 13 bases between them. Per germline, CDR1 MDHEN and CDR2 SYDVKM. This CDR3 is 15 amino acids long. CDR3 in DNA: TGTGCCAGCAGTTGGGGAGATCGAAGCTCCTACGAGCAGTACTTC. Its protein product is CASSWGDRSSYEQYF.

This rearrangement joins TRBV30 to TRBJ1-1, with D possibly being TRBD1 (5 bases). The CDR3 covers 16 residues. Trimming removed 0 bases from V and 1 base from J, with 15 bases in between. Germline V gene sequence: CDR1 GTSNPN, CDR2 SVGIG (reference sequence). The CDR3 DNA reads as TGTGCCTGGAGTGTAGGGGAGGGCGGAGGGAACACTGAAGCTTTCTTT. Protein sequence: CAWSVGEGGGNTEAFF.

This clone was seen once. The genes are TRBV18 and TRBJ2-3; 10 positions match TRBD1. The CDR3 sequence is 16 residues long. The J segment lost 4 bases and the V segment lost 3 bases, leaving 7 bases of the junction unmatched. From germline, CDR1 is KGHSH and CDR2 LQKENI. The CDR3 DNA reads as TGTGCCAGCTCACCTCGGACAGGGGGTCGGGCAGATACGCAGTATTTT. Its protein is CASSPRTGGRADTQYF.